This TCR beta chain originates from a study of blood T cell repertoires in COVID-19 (TCRdb year 2020). A note on the overall study: Collaborator samples came from the United States, Italy and Spain and covered acute and convalescent phases of COVID-19. The material from the prospective study consisted of cDNA or gDNA derived from T cells, B-cell-depleted T cells, or PBMCs. Samples were obtained from the ongoing ImmuneRACE study (first 160 participants) and from some 1,200 subjects provided by 6 global collaborators. Where available, HLA class I and class II types were taken from metadata supplied by the sample provider and were not determined by assay-based typing. The repertoires were released in a freely available public database meant as a resource for research on the immune response to SARS-CoV-2. A de-identified subject ID, COVID-19 status, age in years and sex were almost always included in the sample metadata. The dataset comprised deeply sampled blood TCRbeta repertoires from subjects exposed to, actively infected with, or recovered from COVID-19.

Whole blood was collected in K2EDTA tubes by collaborating institutions according to the institutions' own protocols. For TCRbeta analysis, collaborators shipped samples in one of three forms: frozen whole blood, isolated PBMCs, or DNA extracted from either of those sample types. Remarks on this clone: Its target antigen remains unknown. Base qualities are not recorded, but no much larger clone differs from it by a single base. Other DNA variants within this sample encode the same CDR3.

The immunoSEQ Assay, a bias-controlled multiplex PCR, was used to amplify TCRbeta CDR3 regions from genomic DNA. As for the authors' bioinformatics: The number of nucleated cells in each sample was estimated from the amplification of reference gene primers within the assay. To quantify the absolute abundance of each unique TCRbeta CDR3 rearrangement, sequence reads were collapsed and filtered. Productive Simpson clonality was computed per sample as the square root of Simpson's diversity index over productive rearrangements. Held by TCRdb, this immuneACCESS table contains in-frame sequences only and omits some clones. Under half of the omission traces to an unresolved V gene where checked; the cause of the rest is unknown. The V and J calls and the clone size are those of that table, but D and trimming were determined from the DNA. In all, the sample holds some 28,000 clones, and 75% to 90% of those were seen once. Around a sixth of the sample is held by the ten biggest clonotypes.

Reading the germline V gene gives CDR1 SGHRS and CDR2 YFSETQ. V and J lose 0 bases and 7 bases, and a span of 10 bases separates them. From the cysteine through the phenylalanine, the CDR3 covers 14 amino acids. Of all the DNA, just the CDR3 is kept, 42 bases in frame from base 1. What the study reported, not specific to this receptor: How much clinical and demographic metadata was included differed by source and by participant, and the metadata was provided uncurated.

The clonotype comes from a man aged 70-80 years with active COVID-19. The material sequenced was peripheral blood. The V and J genes are TRBV5-1 and TRBJ2-2; the D gene is perhaps TRBD1, from 5 matching bases. The nucleotides read TGCGCCAGCAGCTTGGAGGGGCAGGTCGGGGAGCTGTTTTTT. Translated, this gives CASSLEGQVGELFF.